The 21 T cell receptor beta chains presented below share a single source sample, sequenced in a study of memory CD4+ T cells and cytomegalovirus serostatus (dated by TCRdb to between 2017 and 2020). Single viable CD3+CD4+CD8-CD45RO+ cells were sorted as memory CD4+ T cells on a FACSAria II. The method behind the library was the immunoSEQ multiplex PCR assay. Entries here come from immuneACCESS through TCRdb and include only in-frame sequences with V and J called. Some clones fail to appear in such tables; in the studies checked, an unresolved V gene covers under half of the shortfall, and the cause of the remainder is unknown. The sample table holds 38,000 or so clones, of which 79% were seen once. In total, the top ten clones hold approximately 0.8% of the sample. Sequenced input: memory CD4+ T cells from blood. The receptors come from an adult in good health and CMV-seronegative.

V and J are TRBV6-5 and TRBJ1-2; D is perhaps TRBD1 (5 bases). Per the germline V gene, CDR1 is MNHEY and CDR2 is SVGAGI. V was shortened by 6 bases and J by 3 bases, with 17 bases between the two germline ends. The CDR3 is 15 residues long. The CDR3 region is CASSPLGGLHYGYTF. The DNA for the CDR3 is TGTGCCAGCAGCCCTCTGGGGGGACTTCACTATGGCTACACCTTC.

This clone was detected once. V gene TRBV10-3 combines with J gene TRBJ1-6, with unresolved D. The germline V gene encodes CDR1 ENHRY and CDR2 SYGVKD. The CDR3 is 15 residues long. Trimming removed 2 bases at V and 5 bases at J, with 10 bases between. CDR3 in amino acids: CAISEHMQNNSPLHF. CDR3 DNA sequence: TGTGCCATCAGTGAGCATATGCAGAATAATTCACCCCTCCACTTT.

The chain links TRBV4-3 to TRBJ2-7, with D possibly being TRBD1 or TRBD2 (5 bases each). V was clipped by 0 bases and J by 5 bases, with 14 bases between them. The CDR3 consists of 15 residues. In germline, CDR1 is LGHNA, CDR2 YSLEER. CDR3: CASSQESVRGHEQYF. CDR3 sequence (DNA): TGCGCCAGCAGCCAAGAATCGGTTCGGGGCCACGAGCAGTACTTC.

About this clone: A junction boundary mismatches the germline segment, possibly from a read error. J is TRBJ1-4 and V is TRBV7-2, with D uncertain. CDR1 SGHTA and CDR2 FQGNSA come from the germline V gene. CDR3 length: 15 residues. The CDR3 DNA follows: TGTGCCAGCAGCTTAAGTAGAACAACAAATGAAAAACTGTTTTTT. Translated, it gives CASSLSRTTNEKLFF.

The chain couples TRBV5-4 to TRBJ2-5, with 13 positions matching TRBD2. CDR1 is SGHNT and CDR2 is YYREEE in the germline V gene (reference sequence). This CDR3 is built from 16 residues. Losses at the gene ends were 4 bases for V and 2 bases for J; bases not matched to a gene: 5. As DNA, the CDR3 is TGTGCCAGCAGCCCGATGGGACTAGCGGGACAAGAGACCCAGTACTTC. It encodes CASSPMGLAGQETQYF. Full variable domain (remainder filled in from reference TRBV5-4 and TRBJ2-5): ETGVTQSPTHLIKTRGQQVTLRCSSQSGHNTVSWYQQALGQGPQFIFQYYREEENGRGNFPPRFSGLQFPNYSSELNVNALELDDSALYLCASSPMGLAGQETQYFGPGTRLLVL.

In its sample, this clone was seen a few times. The genes are TRBV30 and TRBJ1-1; D remains unclear. V was pared by 0 bases and J by 3 bases, with 2 bases between. Per germline, CDR1 GTSNPN and CDR2 SVGIG (reference sequence). The CDR3 has 11 residues. CDR3 sequence (DNA): TGTGCCTGGAGTGTAGACACTGAAGCTTTCTTT. This codes for CAWSVDTEAFF.

The DNA of the CDR3 is TGTGCCAGCAGTGTTAACAGCGTTGATCAGCCCCAGCATTTT. Encoded protein: CASSVNSVDQPQHF. V usage is TRBV2 and J usage is TRBJ1-5; D gene uncertain. Germline assignment: CDR1 SNHLY and CDR2 FYNNEI. The CDR3 totals 14 residues. Deletions cut 4 bases from V and 5 bases from J, with 12 bases between.

As DNA, the CDR3 is TGTGCCAGCAGACCCACCTCTACAGCCGGATATGGCTACACCTTC. It yields the protein CASRPTSTAGYGYTF. V and J are TRBV6-1 and TRBJ1-2; no firm D call. V was shortened by 6 bases and J by 5 bases, with 19 bases between the two germline ends. CDR1 is MNHNS, CDR2 SASEGT, per germline. The CDR3 is made up of 15 amino acids.

The J gene is TRBJ2-5, the V gene TRBV10-3; 9 bases are shared with TRBD2. The CDR3 length is 15 residues. V gave up 6 bases and J gave up 2 bases; unmatched junction bases: 7. Germline assignment: CDR1 ENHRY and CDR2 SYGVKD. The CDR3 spells CAISVGLASQETQYF. The CDR3 nucleotides are TGTGCCATCAGCGTAGGACTAGCGTCTCAAGAGACCCAGTACTTC.

This rearrangement joins TRBV19 to TRBJ1-2; 11 bases agree with TRBD1. The CDR3 loop spans 14 amino acids. CDR1 and CDR2 from the germline V gene are LNHDA and SQIVND (reference sequence). Unmatched junction bases numbered 9, after V lost 7 bases and J lost 8 bases. This CDR3 reads CASIGQGATLGYTF. The CDR3 nucleotides are TGTGCCAGTATCGGACAGGGGGCGACCCTGGGCTACACCTTC. The entire variable domain, with the rest obtained from reference TRBV19 and TRBJ1-2, is as follows: DGGITQSPKYLFRKEGQNVTLSCEQNLNHDAMYWYRQDPGQGLRLIYYSQIVNDFQKGDIAEGYSVSREKKESFPLTVTSAQKNPTAFYLCASIGQGATLGYTFGSGTRLTVV.

This clone came up once. This rearrangement joins TRBV5-1 to TRBJ1-1, with a tentative D call TRBD1 (5 bases). Germline loops: CDR1 SGHRS, CDR2 YFSETQ. The CDR3 totals 13 residues. V gave up 5 bases and J gave up 6 bases, with 14 bases separating them. The DNA of the CDR3 is TGCGCCAGCAGGATTTTGGACACTCCTGAAGCTTTCTTT. It codes for CASRILDTPEAFF.

CDR3: CASSGQLNYGYTF. The CDR3, as DNA: TGTGCCAGCAGCGGACAGTTGAACTATGGCTACACCTTC. The chain is built from TRBV25-1 and TRBJ1-2, with D possibly TRBD1 on 6 matching bases. In germline, CDR1 is MGHDK, CDR2 SYGVNS. V gave up 6 bases and J gave up 2 bases, with 10 bases separating them. This CDR3 is built from 13 residues.

By sample share, this clone is medium-sized. The J gene is TRBJ1-1, the V gene TRBV5-1, with D possibly being TRBD1 (6 bases). Germline values: CDR1 SGHRS, CDR2 YFSETQ. V shed 0 bases and J shed 1 base, with 10 bases lying between them. This CDR3 has 15 residues. The CDR3 nucleotides read TGCGCCAGCAGCTTGGCCACAGGGACGAACACTGAAGCTTTCTTT. Translation: CASSLATGTNTEAFF.

The J gene is TRBJ1-3, the V gene TRBV5-1; D may be TRBD1 (5 bases). V lost 7 bases, J lost 0 bases, and 8 bases lay in between. CDR3 length: 13 amino acids. Germline loops: CDR1 SGHRS, CDR2 YFSETQ. The CDR3 loop reads CASGADSGNTIYF. The CDR3 DNA reads TGCGCCAGCGGGGCCGACTCTGGAAACACCATATATTTT.

This chain joins TRBV5-6 and TRBJ1-6, with a tentative D call TRBD1 (5 bases). Trimming took off 1 base at V and 10 bases at J, with 12 bases between the two ends. Germline V gene data show CDR1 as SGHDT and CDR2 as YYEEEE. There are 14 residues in the CDR3. The CDR3 DNA sequence: TGTGCCAGCAGCTTGCGTGGCAGGGACTCACCCCTCCACTTT. Translating gives CASSLRGRDSPLHF. The complete variable domain, with remaining parts taken from reference TRBV5-6 and TRBJ1-6, reads DAGVTQSPTHLIKTRGQQVTLRCSPKSGHDTVSWYQQALGQGPQFIFQYYEEEERQRGNFPDRFSGHQFPNYSSELNVNALLLGDSALYLCASSLRGRDSPLHFGNGTRLTVT.

The CDR3: CASSQQGIYGYTF. CDR3 coding DNA: TGTGCCAGCAGCCAACAGGGGATCTATGGCTACACCTTC. The chain combines TRBV14 with TRBJ1-2, with a weak D call TRBD1 (6 bases). Germline loops: CDR1 SGHDN, CDR2 FVKESK. The V and J ends lost 2 bases and 4 bases respectively, with 8 bases between them. The CDR3 loop spans 13 amino acids.

The chain carries TRBV5-1 and TRBJ2-3, with 12 bases that match TRBD2. This CDR3 contains 14 residues. Trimming removed 3 bases from V and 5 bases from J; junction bases left unmatched: 1. CDR1 and CDR2 (germline): SGHRS, YFSETQ. The CDR3 is CASSWTSGVDTQYF. The CDR3 DNA reads as TGCGCCAGCAGCTGGACTAGCGGGGTAGATACGCAGTATTTT.

The V call is TRBV19, the J call TRBJ2-3; no clear D. Trimming shortened V by 3 bases and J by 3 bases, and 10 bases separated the two germline ends. Germline-derived CDR1 and CDR2 are LNHDA and SQIVND (reference sequence). This CDR3 comprises 14 residues. CDR3 in DNA: TGTGCCAGTAGTATTAGTCCCAGAACAGATACGCAGTATTTT. Translated: CASSISPRTDTQYF.

The V gene is TRBV6-5, the J gene TRBJ1-1, with unresolved D. Germline V gene data show CDR1 as MNHEY and CDR2 as SVGAGI. The germline V and J ends were trimmed by 0 bases and 1 base, with 9 bases remaining between them. The CDR3 is 15 amino acids. CDR3 loop: CASSYSTSRNTEAFF. CDR3 in DNA: TGTGCCAGCAGTTACTCGACGAGCCGGAACACTGAAGCTTTCTTT.

The chain joins TRBV6-5 to TRBJ2-7; the D gene is possibly TRBD1 (5 bases). V lost 6 bases and J 5 bases, leaving 14 bases between the germline ends. There are 13 residues in the CDR3. Germline V gene lookup returns CDR1 MNHEY and CDR2 SVGAGI. The CDR3 DNA reads as TGTGCCAGCAGGCTCGCAGGGCAGGACGAGCAGTACTTC. It encodes CASRLAGQDEQYF.

The chain combines TRBV18 with TRBJ1-5; maybe TRBD1 (5 bases). The CDR3 length is 15 residues. Trimming removed 3 bases at V and 0 bases at J, with 9 bases between. Germline loops: CDR1 KGHSH, CDR2 LQKENI. The CDR3 sequence: CASSPGGNSNQPQHF. CDR3 nucleotides: TGTGCCAGCTCACCGGGGGGAAATAGCAATCAGCCCCAGCATTTT.